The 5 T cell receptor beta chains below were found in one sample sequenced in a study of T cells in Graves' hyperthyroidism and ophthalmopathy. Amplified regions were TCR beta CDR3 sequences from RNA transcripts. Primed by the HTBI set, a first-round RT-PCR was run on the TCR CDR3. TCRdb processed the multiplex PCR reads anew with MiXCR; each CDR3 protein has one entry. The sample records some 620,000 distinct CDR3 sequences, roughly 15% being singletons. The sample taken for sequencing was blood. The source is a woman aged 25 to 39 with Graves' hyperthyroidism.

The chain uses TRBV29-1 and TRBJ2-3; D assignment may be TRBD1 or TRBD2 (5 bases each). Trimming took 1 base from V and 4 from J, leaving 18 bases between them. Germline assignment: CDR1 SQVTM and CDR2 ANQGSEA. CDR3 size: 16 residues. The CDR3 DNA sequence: TGCAGCGTTGAAGCCCATCGGGGCCTGGGGGCAGATACGCAGTATTTT. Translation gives CSVEAHRGLGADTQYF.

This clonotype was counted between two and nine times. The CDR3 loop is CATSFGTTGANVLTF. CDR3 DNA: TGTGCCACCAGTTTCGGTACGACTGGGGCCAACGTCCTGACTTTC. This chain connects TRBV24-1 to TRBJ2-6; D ambiguous. V gave up 6 bases and J gave up 2 bases, with 10 bases separating them. This CDR3 has 15 amino acids. Germline V gene sequence: CDR1 KGHDR, CDR2 SFDVKD.

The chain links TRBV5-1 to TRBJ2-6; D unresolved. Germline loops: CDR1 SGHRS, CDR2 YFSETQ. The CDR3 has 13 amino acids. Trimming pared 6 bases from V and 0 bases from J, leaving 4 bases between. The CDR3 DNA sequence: TGCGCCAGCATGGACTCTGGGGCCAACGTCCTGACTTTC. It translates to CASMDSGANVLTF.

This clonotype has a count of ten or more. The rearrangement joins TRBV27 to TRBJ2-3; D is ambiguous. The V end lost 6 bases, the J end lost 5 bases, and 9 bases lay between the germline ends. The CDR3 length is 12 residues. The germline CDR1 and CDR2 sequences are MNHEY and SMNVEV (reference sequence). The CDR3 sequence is CASSLDGDTQYF. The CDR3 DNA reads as TGTGCCAGCAGCTTGGACGGAGATACGCAGTATTTT.

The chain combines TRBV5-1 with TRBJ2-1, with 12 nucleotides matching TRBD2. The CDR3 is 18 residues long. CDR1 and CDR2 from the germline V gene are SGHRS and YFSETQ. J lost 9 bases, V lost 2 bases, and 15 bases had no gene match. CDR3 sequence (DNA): TGCGCCAGCAGCTTAGTACCTTGGACTAGCGGGACCTCCAGTGAGCAGTTCTTC. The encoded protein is CASSLVPWTSGTSSEQFF.